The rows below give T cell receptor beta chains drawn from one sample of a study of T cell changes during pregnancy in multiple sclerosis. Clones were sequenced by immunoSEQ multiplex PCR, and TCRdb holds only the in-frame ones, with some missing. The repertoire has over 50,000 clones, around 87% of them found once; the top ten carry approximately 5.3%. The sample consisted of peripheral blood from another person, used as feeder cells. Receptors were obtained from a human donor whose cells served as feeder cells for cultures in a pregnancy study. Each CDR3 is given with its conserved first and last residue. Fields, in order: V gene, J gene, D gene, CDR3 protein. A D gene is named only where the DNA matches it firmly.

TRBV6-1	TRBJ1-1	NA	CASSEGWGPSPEAFF
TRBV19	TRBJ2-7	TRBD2	CASSQLAGLYEQYF
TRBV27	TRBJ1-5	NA	CASSPLGGNQPQHF
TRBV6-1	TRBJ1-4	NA	CASSLNRAAEKLFF
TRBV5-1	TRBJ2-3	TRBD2	CASSFPSGTSLDTQYF
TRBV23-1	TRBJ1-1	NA	CASSPTGTEAFF
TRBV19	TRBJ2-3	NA	CASKREIGGTDTQYF
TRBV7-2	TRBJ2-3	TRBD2	CASSFGGDFTTDTQYF
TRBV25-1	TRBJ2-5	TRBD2	CASSDPGTSAQYF
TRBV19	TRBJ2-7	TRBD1	CASSATGDSGEQYF
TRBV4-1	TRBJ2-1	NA	CASSRDWVNEQFF
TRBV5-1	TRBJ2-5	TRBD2	CASSSGLAGGPGTQYF
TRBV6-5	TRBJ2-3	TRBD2	CASNQLAGGPDTQYF
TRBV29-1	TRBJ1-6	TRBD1	CSVAKGQGNNSPLHF
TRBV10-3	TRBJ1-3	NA	CAISESGNTIYF